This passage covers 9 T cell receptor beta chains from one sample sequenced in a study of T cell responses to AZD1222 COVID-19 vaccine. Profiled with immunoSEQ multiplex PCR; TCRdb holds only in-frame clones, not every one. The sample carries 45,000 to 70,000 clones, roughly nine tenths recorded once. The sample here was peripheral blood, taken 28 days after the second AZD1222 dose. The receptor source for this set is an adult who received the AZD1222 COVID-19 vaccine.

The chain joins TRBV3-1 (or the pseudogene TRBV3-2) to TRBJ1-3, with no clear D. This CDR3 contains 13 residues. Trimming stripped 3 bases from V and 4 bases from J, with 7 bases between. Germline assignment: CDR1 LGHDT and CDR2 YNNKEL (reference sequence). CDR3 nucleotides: TGTGCCAGCAGCCAGAAAGGGGGAAACACCATATATTTT. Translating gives CASSQKGGNTIYF.

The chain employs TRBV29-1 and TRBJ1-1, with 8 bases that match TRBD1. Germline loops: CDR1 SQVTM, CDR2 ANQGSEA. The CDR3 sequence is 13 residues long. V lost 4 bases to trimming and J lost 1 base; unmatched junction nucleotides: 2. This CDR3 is CSVGQGANTEAFF. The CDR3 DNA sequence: TGCAGCGTTGGGCAGGGGGCGAACACTGAAGCTTTCTTT.

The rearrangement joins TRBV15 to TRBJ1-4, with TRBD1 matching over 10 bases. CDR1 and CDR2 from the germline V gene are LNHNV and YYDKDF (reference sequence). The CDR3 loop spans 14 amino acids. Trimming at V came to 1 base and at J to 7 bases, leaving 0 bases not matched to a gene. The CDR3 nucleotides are TGTGCCACCAGCAGAGGGACAGGGGGTGAAAAACTGTTTTTT. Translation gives CATSRGTGGEKLFF.

CDR3 sequence reads: CASSTGYNEKLFF. DNA for the CDR3: TGTGCCAGCTCGACAGGGTACAATGAAAAACTGTTTTTT. This chain joins TRBV2 and TRBJ1-4, with 7 bases aligning to TRBD1. The CDR3 covers 13 residues. V lost 8 bases to trimming and J lost 5 bases; unmatched junction nucleotides: 5. Per the germline V gene, CDR1 is SNHLY and CDR2 is FYNNEI. The full variable domain, with the rest looked up from reference TRBV2 and TRBJ1-4, is EPEVTQTPSHQVTQMGQEVILRCVPISNHLYFYWYRQILGQKVEFLVSFYNNEISEKSEIFDDQFSVERPDGSNFTLKIRSTKLEDSAMYFCASSTGYNEKLFFGSGTQLSVL.

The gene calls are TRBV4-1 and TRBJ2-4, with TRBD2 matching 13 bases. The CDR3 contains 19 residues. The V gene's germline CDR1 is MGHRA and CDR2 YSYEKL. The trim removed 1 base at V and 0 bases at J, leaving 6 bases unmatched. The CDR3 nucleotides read TGCGCCAGCAGCCAAGTCGGACTAGCGGGAGTGATAGCCAAAAACATTCAGTACTTC. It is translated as CASSQVGLAGVIAKNIQYF.

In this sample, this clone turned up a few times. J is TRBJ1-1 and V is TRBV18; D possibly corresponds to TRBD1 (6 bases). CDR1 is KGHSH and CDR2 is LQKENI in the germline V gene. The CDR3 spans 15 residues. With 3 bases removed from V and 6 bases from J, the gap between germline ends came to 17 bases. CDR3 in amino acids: CASSPYAGAFAEAFF. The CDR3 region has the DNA TGTGCCAGCTCACCTTATGCGGGGGCGTTCGCTGAAGCTTTCTTT.

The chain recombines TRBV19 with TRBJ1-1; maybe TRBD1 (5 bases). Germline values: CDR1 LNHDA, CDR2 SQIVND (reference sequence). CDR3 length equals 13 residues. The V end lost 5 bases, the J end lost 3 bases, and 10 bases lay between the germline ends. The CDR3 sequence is CASSVQGDTEAFF. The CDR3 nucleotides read TGTGCCAGTAGTGTCCAGGGAGACACTGAAGCTTTCTTT.

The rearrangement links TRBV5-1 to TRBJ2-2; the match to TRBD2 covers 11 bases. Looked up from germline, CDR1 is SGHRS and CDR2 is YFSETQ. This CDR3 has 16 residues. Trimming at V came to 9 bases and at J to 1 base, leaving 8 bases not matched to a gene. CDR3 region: CATHSGLAGNTGELFF. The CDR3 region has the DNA TGCGCCACCCATTCAGGACTAGCGGGGAACACCGGGGAGCTGTTTTTT.

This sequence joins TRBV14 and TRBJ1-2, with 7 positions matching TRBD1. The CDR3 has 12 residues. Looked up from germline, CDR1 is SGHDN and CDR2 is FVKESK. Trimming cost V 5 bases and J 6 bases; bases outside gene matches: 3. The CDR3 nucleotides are TGTGCCAGCAGCTCGACAGGGAATGGCTACACCTTC. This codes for CASSSTGNGYTF.